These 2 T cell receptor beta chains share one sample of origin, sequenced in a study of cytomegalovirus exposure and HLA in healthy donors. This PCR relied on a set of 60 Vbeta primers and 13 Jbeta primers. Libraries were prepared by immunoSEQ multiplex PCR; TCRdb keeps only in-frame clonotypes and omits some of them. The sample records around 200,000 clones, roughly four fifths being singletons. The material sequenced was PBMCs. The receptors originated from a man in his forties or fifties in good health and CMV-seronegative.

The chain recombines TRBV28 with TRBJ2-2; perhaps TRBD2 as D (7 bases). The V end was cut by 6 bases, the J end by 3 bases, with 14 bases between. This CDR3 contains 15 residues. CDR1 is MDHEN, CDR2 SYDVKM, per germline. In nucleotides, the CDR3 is TGTGCCAGCAGACCCCGGGGGGCTGACACCGGGGAGCTGTTTTTT. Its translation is CASRPRGADTGELFF.

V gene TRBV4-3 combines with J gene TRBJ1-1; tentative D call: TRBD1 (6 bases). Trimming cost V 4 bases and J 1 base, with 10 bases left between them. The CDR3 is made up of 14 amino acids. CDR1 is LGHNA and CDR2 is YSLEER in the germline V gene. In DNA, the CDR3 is TGCGCCAGCAGCCTCTTGGACAGGAACACTGAAGCTTTCTTT. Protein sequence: CASSLLDRNTEAFF.